This T cell receptor beta chain emerged from a study of response to subunit inactivated influenza vaccine. Findings of the study overall: The authors proposed limited new T cell recruitment per seasonal influenza vaccination.

One entry per CDR3 protein results from TCRdb running MiXCR on the RT-PCR reads. The repertoire consists of 650,000 to 850,000 distinct CDR3 sequences, with more than 11% occurring once and the leading ten covering around 6.5%. In this sample, this clonotype turned up a few times. Its specificity is not known. The CDR3 has 13 amino acids. V lost 4 bases, J lost 2 bases, and 9 bases lay in between. Looked up from germline, CDR1 is DFQATT and CDR2 is SNEGSKA (reference sequence). Sequenced here: PBMCs from blood, sampled roughly 15 days before vaccination. The receptor's source is a man aged 45-65 years who received an inactivated influenza vaccine. The genes are TRBV20-1 and TRBJ1-5; D is perhaps TRBD1 (5 bases). The CDR3 loop is CSANRPGNQPQHF. The DNA for the CDR3 is TGCAGTGCTAACAGGCCTGGCAATCAGCCCCAGCATTTT.